This TCR beta chain was identified during a study of T cells expressing NK-cell markers. At the level of the study: Sorted CD3+CD56-NKG2C+, CD3+CD56+NKG2C+ and CD3+CD56+NKG2C- T cells supplied the TCR beta repertoires. Seven sequenced donors out of eight were HCMV-seropositive, one seronegative. Study-wide points: The study did not resolve the HCMV specificity of expanded NKG2C+ T cell clones. For over 5 donors, the dominant NKG2C+ clonotypes made up about 1.0-8% of their CD8+ T cells.

TCRdb processed the 5' RACE reads again and assigns one entry to each CDR3 protein, with no DNA. The record lists about 550,000 distinct CDR3 sequences, of which the ten most abundant hold approximately 4%. CDR3 length: 20 amino acids. Germline CDR1 and CDR2: SGHRS and YFSETQ. With respect to this clonotype: Its antigen is still unknown.

The sequenced material came from blood T cells: a sorted CD56 or NKG2C T cell subset, CD4+ or CD8+ T cells, or bulk PBMC T cells (not recorded which). The sequence derives from a man aged 18 to 30 in good health. V is TRBV5-1 and J is TRBJ2-5; checking the TCRdb D call of TRBD2 is not possible without DNA. CDR3 loop: CASSLGLAGGLAIGGETQYF.